The T cell receptor beta chain described here comes from a study of cytomegalovirus exposure and HLA in healthy donors. Looking at the study overall: From donors who were HLA-typed, an early data release held about 85 million unique TCRs.

In the case of this clone: Its antigen remains unknown.

The PCR used 60 Vbeta and 13 Jbeta primers. This table comes from immunoSEQ multiplex PCR, and its TCRdb copy is limited to in-frame clones, with some not included. This listing includes approximately 76,000 clones. Points from the study as a whole: The productive fraction for most TCR beta V segments was about 87% or about 30% in an earlier analysis. In a later analysis, CMV-associated beta chains were mostly HLA-associated, it appeared. A later examination showed that TCR association rates differed by HLA locus, with DRB1 most and HLA-C fewest.

The receptor comes from a man aged 18 to 30 in good health and CMV-seropositive. Material for sequencing was PBMCs.

The CDR3 sequence: CASSQDYPSGGETQYF. The DNA of the CDR3 is TGCGCCAGCAGCCAAGATTATCCTAGCGGGGGAGAGACCCAGTACTTC. This chain joins TRBV4-1 and TRBJ2-5; the match to TRBD2 covers 10 bases. Germline CDR1 MGHRA, CDR2 YSYEKL. This CDR3 has 16 amino acids. The V and J ends lost 0 bases and 4 bases, in that order; junction bases with no gene match: 5.